One sample yielded the 14 T cell receptor beta chains listed below, sequenced in a study of beta chain features in type 1 diabetes. The entirety of the isolated RNA underwent reverse transcription, so expressed TCRB transcripts were sequenced. This table comes from immunoSEQ multiplex PCR, and its TCRdb copy is limited to in-frame clones, with some not included. The sample lists roughly 400,000 clones; more than 13% were seen once. The source material was naive CD4+ T cells from blood. The receptors originated from a woman aged 18 to 35 in good health.

This clone was seen only a few times. This chain joins TRBV5-1 and TRBJ2-1; tentatively, D is TRBD1 (5 bases). The CDR3 has 15 residues. Trimming cost V 2 bases and J 8 bases, with 17 bases left between them. Germline values: CDR1 SGHRS, CDR2 YFSETQ. Written as DNA, the CDR3 is TGCGCCAGCAGCTTCCAATCTGGGGCGGCAGATGAGCAGTTCTTC. It encodes CASSFQSGAADEQFF.

In this sample, this clone turned up a few times. V usage is TRBV9 and J usage is TRBJ2-1; 16 bases map to TRBD2. The V and J ends lost 4 bases and 6 bases, in that order; junction bases with no gene match: 7. From germline, CDR1 is SGDLS and CDR2 YYNGEE. This CDR3 has 17 residues. The CDR3 loop is CASSLGLAGGGGNEQFF. As DNA, the CDR3 is TGTGCCAGCAGCCTGGGACTAGCGGGAGGGGGGGGCAATGAGCAGTTCTTC.

The rearrangement links TRBV28 to TRBJ2-4, with TRBD1 as a possible D gene (6 bases). CDR3 size: 14 residues. From germline, CDR1 is MDHEN and CDR2 SYDVKM. V lost 6 bases and J lost 3, with 12 bases in between. DNA for the CDR3: TGTGCCAGCAGCTCGACAGGAGGCAAAAACATTCAGTACTTC. Its protein is CASSSTGGKNIQYF.

The sample holds a few counts of this clone. This chain links TRBV7-6 with TRBJ2-7; 9 bases fit TRBD1. Germline V lookup: CDR1 SGHVS, CDR2 FNYEAQ. The CDR3 is made up of 14 amino acids. The junction had 8 bases not matched to a gene; V was cut back by 5 bases and J by 6 bases. The CDR3 DNA reads TGTGCCAGCAGCGTGATTGGACAGGGGTCCGAGCAGTACTTC. Translation gives CASSVIGQGSEQYF.

This clone has more than one count but fewer than ten. The V gene is TRBV7-8, the J gene TRBJ2-1, with 9 bases fitting TRBD1. This CDR3 has 16 residues. Germline V lookup: CDR1 SGHVS, CDR2 FQNEAQ. J lost 10 bases, V lost 6 bases, and 16 bases had no gene match. This CDR3 reads CASSHIPGTGSQEQFF. Here the CDR3 DNA reads TGTGCCAGCAGTCACATCCCCGGGACAGGGTCTCAGGAGCAGTTCTTC. The full variable domain, with the rest looked up from reference TRBV7-8 and TRBJ2-1, is GAGVSQSPRYKVAKRGQDVALRCDPISGHVSLFWYQQALGQGPEFLTYFQNEAQLDKSGLPSDRFFAERPEGSVSTLKIQRTQQEDSAVYLCASSHIPGTGSQEQFFGPGTRLTVL.

J is TRBJ2-1 and V is TRBV5-1; 8 bases map to TRBD2. This CDR3 is 15 amino acids long. V shed 2 bases, J shed 9 bases, and the junction held 10 bases outside the gene matches. Germline V gene sequence: CDR1 SGHRS, CDR2 YFSETQ. The DNA for the CDR3 is TGCGCCAGCAGCTTCACGACCGGGAGCGGGAGTGAGCAGTTCTTC. Translating gives CASSFTTGSGSEQFF.

This clone was picked up a small number of times. CDR3 protein: CASSTDRDYGYTF. DNA of the CDR3: TGTGCCAGCAGCACGGACAGGGACTATGGCTACACCTTC. This chain links TRBV7-2 with TRBJ1-2, with TRBD1 matching 8 bases. The CDR3 extends over 13 amino acids. The germline V gene encodes CDR1 SGHTA and CDR2 FQGNSA. With 5 bases clipped from V and 3 bases from J, the junction kept 2 bases outside the gene matches.

This clone occurred a few times. This rearrangement joins TRBV30 to TRBJ2-7, with 8 bases matching TRBD2. This CDR3 is built from 15 residues. The trim removed 2 bases at V and 0 bases at J, leaving 6 bases unmatched. The germline V gene has CDR1 GTSNPN and CDR2 SVGIG (reference sequence). The CDR3 region has the DNA TGTGCCTGGAGTCGGGGGGGAGGGACCTCCTACGAGCAGTACTTC. The encoded protein is CAWSRGGGTSYEQYF.

The chain employs TRBV18 and TRBJ1-4; the D gene is possibly TRBD1 (6 bases). Germline V gene sequence: CDR1 KGHSH, CDR2 LQKENI. The V and J ends lost 3 bases and 8 bases respectively, with 7 bases between them. This CDR3 is built from 12 residues. CDR3 nucleotides: TGTGCCAGCTCACCCGACAGGGAAAAACTGTTTTTT. Its translation: CASSPDREKLFF.

The rearrangement joins TRBV5-6 to TRBJ2-7, with 13 bases matching TRBD2. Trimming cost V 3 bases and J 0 bases; bases outside gene matches: 6. The CDR3 extends over 17 amino acids. CDR1 is SGHDT, CDR2 YYEEEE, per germline. The chain's CDR3 is CASSSGLAGVHSYEQYF. The CDR3 DNA follows: TGTGCCAGCAGCTCCGGACTAGCGGGAGTCCACTCCTACGAGCAGTACTTC.

The chain recombines TRBV15 with TRBJ1-2; 7 bases are a match to TRBD1. CDR1 and CDR2 from the germline V gene are LNHNV and YYDKDF (reference sequence). Trimming took 0 bases from V and 4 from J; bases not matched to a gene: 5. The CDR3 covers 15 residues. DNA of the CDR3: TGTGCCACCAGCAGAGATATAGGGGGCCCCTATGGCTACACCTTC. Translation: CATSRDIGGPYGYTF.

The chain links TRBV9 to TRBJ1-1; 9 bases line up with TRBD1. The ends lost 3 bases at V and 4 bases at J; junction bases unmatched: 7. The CDR3 has 15 amino acids. Germline V gene sequence: CDR1 SGDLS, CDR2 YYNGEE. The CDR3 loop reads CASSAKQGAGTEAFF. CDR3 nucleotide sequence: TGTGCCAGCAGCGCCAAACAGGGGGCCGGCACTGAAGCTTTCTTT.

The chain joins TRBV19 to TRBJ2-7; no definite D call. Trimming took off 1 base at V and 4 bases at J, with 8 bases between the two ends. This CDR3 spans 13 amino acids. From germline, CDR1 is LNHDA and CDR2 SQIVND (reference sequence). The CDR3 coding sequence is TGTGCCAGTAGTATAGCAGGTTTGTACGAGCAGTACTTC. It specifies CASSIAGLYEQYF.

J is TRBJ2-1 and V is TRBV5-1, with 8 bases matching TRBD1. CDR3 length: 18 amino acids. V lost 4 bases and J lost 6; bases outside the gene matches: 18. CDR1 is SGHRS and CDR2 is YFSETQ in the germline V gene. The CDR3 spells CASSPGAPGQGAGNEQFF. DNA for the CDR3: TGCGCCAGCAGCCCGGGGGCCCCCGGACAGGGAGCCGGCAATGAGCAGTTCTTC.